These 32 T cell receptor beta chains came from one sample sequenced in a study of CD8 T cells in Susac syndrome. It was with random hexamers that about 0.45 to 1 ug RNA was reverse transcribed. TCRdb analysed the immunoSEQ multiplex PCR reads with MiXCR anew, one entry per CDR3 protein. This sample has around 200,000 distinct CDR3 sequences; roughly 94% occur once, and the top ten carry 0.085% to 0.1%. Sequences were obtained from CD4+ T cells from PBMCs. The receptors originated from a human donor with Susac syndrome.

This clonotype was observed a single time. The J gene is TRBJ2-3, the V gene TRBV10-3; 10 bases map to TRBD2. The CDR3 totals 15 residues. Germline V gene lookup returns CDR1 ENHRY and CDR2 SYGVKD. V was clipped by 10 bases and J by 3 bases; unmatched bases: 10. CDR3: CATAGLAEGTDTQYF. The CDR3, as DNA: TGTGCCACCGCCGGACTAGCGGAAGGGACAGATACGCAGTATTTT.

This clonotype was observed once. J is TRBJ2-2 and V is TRBV13; 8 bases match TRBD2. Germline V CDR1 and CDR2: PRHDT, FYEKMQ (reference sequence). V shed 3 bases, J shed 11 bases, and the junction held 5 bases outside the gene matches. The CDR3 loop spans 13 amino acids. Here the CDR3 DNA reads TGTGCCAGCAGCTTGAATAGCGGGGCTGAGCTGTTTTTT. This codes for CASSLNSGAELFF.

This chain's CDR3 is CSAFTGIRNTEAFF. The CDR3, as DNA: TGCAGTGCTTTTACAGGGATCCGAAACACTGAAGCTTTCTTT. This chain joins TRBV20-1 and TRBJ1-1; a weak D match, TRBD1 (6 bases). Germline V lookup: CDR1 DFQATT, CDR2 SNEGSKA (reference sequence). Trimming pared 5 bases from V and 2 bases from J, leaving 15 bases between. The CDR3 runs 14 residues.

The V gene is TRBV9, the J gene TRBJ2-3; 7 bases agree with TRBD2. The CDR3 length is 15 residues. V lost 0 bases and J lost 9; bases outside the gene matches: 10. In germline, CDR1 is SGDLS, CDR2 YYNGEE. CDR3 DNA sequence: TGTGCCAGCAGCGTAGGAAGCGTGGCAGCGGGGACGCAGTATTTT. Residues: CASSVGSVAAGTQYF.

This clonotype was seen a single time. The CDR3 nucleotides are TGCAGTGCTATCCCGCGGGAGGGCCTCAATGAGCAGTTCTTC. It yields the protein CSAIPREGLNEQFF. This chain connects TRBV20-1 to TRBJ2-1; 9 bases fit TRBD2. The germline V gene encodes CDR1 DFQATT and CDR2 SNEGSKA (reference sequence). V lost 4 bases to trimming and J lost 6 bases; unmatched junction nucleotides: 7. The CDR3 has 14 residues.

The gene calls are TRBV6-1 and TRBJ2-4, with a possible D match to TRBD1 (5 bases). V was cut by 0 bases and J by 13 bases, with 13 bases left in between. This CDR3 comprises 13 residues. Germline assignment: CDR1 MNHNS and CDR2 SASEGT. DNA of the CDR3: TGTGCCAGCAGTGAAGCGGGGCGAGGAATCCAGTACTTC. It encodes CASSEAGRGIQYF.

The chain recombines TRBV4-1 with TRBJ2-3; 11 bases map to TRBD1. J gave up 5 bases and V 3 bases, and 7 bases lay outside the gene matches. CDR3 length: 16 residues. Per the germline V gene, CDR1 is MGHRA and CDR2 is YSYEKL. DNA for the CDR3: TGCGCCAGCAGCCAGGGAAGGACAGGGGGCGTAGATACGCAGTATTTT. As protein: CASSQGRTGGVDTQYF.

The chain has TRBV20-1 and TRBJ2-5, with 7 bases aligning to TRBD2. Germline assignment: CDR1 DFQATT and CDR2 SNEGSKA (reference sequence). V gave up 5 bases and J gave up 9 bases; unmatched junction bases: 9. The length of the CDR3 is 12 residues. CDR3 bases: TGCAGTGCTTACTCCCCGGGGGGAGCCCAGTACTTC. The encoded protein is CSAYSPGGAQYF.

The chain carries TRBV20-1 and TRBJ2-2; no firm D call. This CDR3 spans 16 amino acids. V was trimmed by 5 bases and J by 4 bases, leaving 20 bases between them. CDR1 and CDR2 from the germline V gene are DFQATT and SNEGSKA (reference sequence). The chain's CDR3 is CSALPRWPTVTGELFF. The CDR3 DNA reads TGCAGTGCTCTCCCTCGTTGGCCGACCGTCACCGGGGAGCTGTTTTTT.

The count of this clonotype is one. The chain has TRBV2 and TRBJ2-7; no definite D call. The V and J ends lost 2 bases and 2 bases respectively, with 22 bases between them. The length of the CDR3 is 18 residues. From germline, CDR1 is SNHLY and CDR2 FYNNEI. This CDR3 reads CASSENPISVGFPYEQYF. DNA of the CDR3: TGTGCCAGCAGTGAAAACCCCATCAGTGTAGGGTTCCCCTACGAGCAGTACTTC.

V gene TRBV11-2 combines with J gene TRBJ2-1; D tentatively reads TRBD1 or TRBD2 (5 bases each). Germline values: CDR1 SGHAT, CDR2 FQNNGV. The V end was cut by 7 bases, the J end by 0 bases, with 16 bases between. The CDR3 is 16 amino acids. As DNA, the CDR3 is TGTGCCAGCACCCGTAATAAGGGGAGCTCCTACAATGAGCAGTTCTTC. It yields the protein CASTRNKGSSYNEQFF.

In nucleotides, the CDR3 is TGCAGTGCTAGTGGACAGGAAAGAAACATTCAGTACTTC. Translated, it gives CSASGQERNIQYF. The J gene is TRBJ2-4, the V gene TRBV20-1, with 7 bases aligning to TRBD1. Trimming at V came to 3 bases and at J to 6 bases, leaving 5 bases not matched to a gene. Germline V lookup: CDR1 DFQATT, CDR2 SNEGSKA (reference sequence). The CDR3 spans 13 residues.

A few counts support this clonotype. The chain combines TRBV29-1 with TRBJ2-3; 10 bases fit TRBD2. V shed 4 bases, J shed 4 bases, and the junction held 5 bases outside the gene matches. Germline CDR1 reads SQVTM; CDR2 reads ANQGSEA. This CDR3 is built from 14 residues. Written as DNA, the CDR3 is TGCAGCGTTGTGGCCACTAGCGGGGCAGATACGCAGTATTTT. Encoded protein: CSVVATSGADTQYF.

The chain has TRBV30 and TRBJ2-7; weak D call: TRBD1 (6 bases). V was trimmed by 5 bases and J by 5 bases, leaving 16 bases between them. Looked up from germline, CDR1 is GTSNPN and CDR2 is SVGIG (reference sequence). The CDR3 is made up of 13 amino acids. In nucleotides, the CDR3 is TGTGCCTGGGGCTTAAACAGGGCCAACGAGCAGTACTTC. Its protein is CAWGLNRANEQYF.

The chain has TRBV24-1 and TRBJ1-1; D remains ambiguous. Trimming took off 4 bases at V and 7 bases at J, with 18 bases between the two ends. CDR3 size: 15 residues. Per the germline V gene, CDR1 is KGHDR and CDR2 is SFDVKD. The CDR3 region has the DNA TGTGCCACCAGTGACGGCCTAACAAGTACCAGTGAAGCTTTCTTT. This codes for CATSDGLTSTSEAFF.

This clonotype was detected a few times. The chain employs TRBV27 and TRBJ2-5, with D possibly being TRBD2 (7 bases). V was cut by 5 bases and J by 3 bases, with 10 bases left in between. CDR1 MNHEY and CDR2 SMNVEV come from the germline V gene (reference sequence). This CDR3 is built from 13 residues. CDR3 protein: CASSRGGEETQYF. The DNA of the CDR3 is TGTGCCAGCAGTAGGGGGGGGGAAGAGACCCAGTACTTC.

V usage is TRBV12-5 and J usage is TRBJ2-5; 10 nucleotides line up with TRBD2. Per the germline V gene, CDR1 is LGHNT and CDR2 is FRNRAP. The V and J ends lost 3 bases and 4 bases, in that order; junction bases with no gene match: 5. The CDR3 sequence is 15 residues long. The CDR3 reads CASGFTSGVTETQYF. Here the CDR3 DNA reads TGTGCTAGTGGTTTTACTAGCGGGGTAACAGAGACCCAGTACTTC.

CDR3: CAMRAPSGNTIYF. The CDR3 bases are TGTGCCATGCGGGCCCCCTCTGGAAACACCATATATTTT. The chain couples TRBV12-3 or TRBV12-4 to TRBJ1-3; D unresolved. This CDR3 has 13 residues. Trimming shortened V by 10 bases and J by 0 bases, and 10 bases separated the two germline ends.

The chain combines TRBV28 with TRBJ2-5; perhaps D is TRBD1 or TRBD2 (5 bases each). With 6 bases removed from V and 7 bases from J, the gap between germline ends came to 18 bases. The CDR3 runs 14 residues. The V gene's germline CDR1 is MDHEN and CDR2 SYDVKM. DNA of the CDR3: TGTGCCAGCAGGGGGACCCTCCCCCTCGGGACCCAGTACTTC. Translating it yields CASRGTLPLGTQYF. Looking up the rest from reference TRBV28 and TRBJ2-5 gives the full variable domain: DVKVTQSSRYLVKRTGEKVFLECVQDMDHENMFWYRQDPGLGLRLIYFSYDVKMKEKGDIPEGYSVSREKKERFSLILESASTNQTSMYLCASRGTLPLGTQYFGPGTRLLVL.

This chain links TRBV4-1 with TRBJ2-2, with 8 positions matching TRBD2. Per germline, CDR1 MGHRA and CDR2 YSYEKL. This CDR3 contains 18 residues. V was pared by 2 bases and J by 4 bases, with 12 bases of the junction left unmatched. CDR3 DNA: TGCGCCAGCAGCCAACTGTGGTGGAAGCGGGAGTTCACCGGGGAGCTGTTTTTT. Translation gives CASSQLWWKREFTGELFF.

The chain employs TRBV6-1 and TRBJ2-2; 12 bases match TRBD2. V shed 6 bases and J 6 bases; nucleotides not matched to a gene: 11. Germline lookup yields CDR1 MNHNS and CDR2 SASEGT. This CDR3 has 17 amino acids. The CDR3 region is CASRSTTLAGGPGELFF. CDR3 nucleotide sequence: TGTGCCAGCAGGTCCACCACCCTAGCGGGAGGGCCCGGGGAGCTGTTTTTT.

The chain has TRBV20-1 and TRBJ2-2; the match to TRBD2 covers 12 bases. The trim removed 0 bases at V and 6 bases at J, leaving 8 bases unmatched. The CDR3 contains 17 residues. Germline V gives CDR1 DFQATT, CDR2 SNEGSKA (reference sequence). CDR3 sequence (DNA): TGCAGTGCTAGAGATCGTAGGACTAGCGGGATTCCCGGGGAGCTGTTTTTT. Its protein product is CSARDRRTSGIPGELFF.

CDR3 nucleotides: TGTGCCAGCAGCTTAGGTCTCGGGGGGCGAGGGGGAGCTTTCTTT. Residues: CASSLGLGGRGGAFF. V is TRBV11-2 and J is TRBJ1-1; maybe TRBD1 (6 bases). Germline-derived CDR1 and CDR2 are SGHAT and FQNNGV. This CDR3 comprises 15 residues. Trimming left V 1 base short and J 10 bases short, with 19 bases between.

The chain combines TRBV6-2 or TRBV6-3 with TRBJ2-4; possibly TRBD1 for D (5 bases). Germline V gene lookup returns CDR1 MNHEY and CDR2 SVGEGT. V was pared by 6 bases and J by 1 base, with 10 bases between. There are 14 residues in the CDR3. The CDR3 spells CASSSGSAKNIQYF. Here the CDR3 DNA reads TGTGCCAGCAGCTCAGGGTCGGCCAAAAACATTCAGTACTTC.

The chain combines TRBV7-6 with TRBJ2-1; 9 bases are a match to TRBD2. With 2 bases clipped from V and 0 bases from J, the junction kept 8 bases outside the gene matches. The germline gives CDR1 SGHVS, CDR2 FNYEAQ. This CDR3 region has 18 residues. For the CDR3, the DNA is TGTGCCAGCAGCTTACTCCTAGCGGGAAAGAGCTCCTACAATGAGCAGTTCTTC. Protein product: CASSLLLAGKSSYNEQFF. Filled out from reference TRBV7-6 and TRBJ2-1, the complete variable domain reads GAGVSQSPRYKVTKRGQDVALRCDPISGHVSLYWYRQALGQGPEFLTYFNYEAQQDKSGLPNDRFSAERPEGSISTLTIQRTEQRDSAMYRCASSLLLAGKSSYNEQFFGPGTRLTVL.

The chain couples TRBV3-1 to TRBJ1-1, with D perhaps matching TRBD1 (5 bases). This CDR3 has 16 residues. Germline V gene sequence: CDR1 LGHDT, CDR2 YNNKEL (reference sequence). V lost 4 bases, J lost 7 bases, and 22 bases lay in between. The CDR3 is CASSRTGNRYRSEAFF. The CDR3 DNA is TGTGCCAGCAGCCGAACAGGTAACAGGTATCGGAGTGAAGCTTTCTTT.

The chain combines TRBV20-1 with TRBJ2-7; 8 nucleotides agree with TRBD1. Per germline, CDR1 DFQATT and CDR2 SNEGSKA (reference sequence). The CDR3 totals 13 residues. Trimming at V came to 4 bases and at J to 4 bases, leaving 6 bases not matched to a gene. The CDR3 bases are TGCAGTGCTACCGGACAGGGTTGGTACGAGCAGTACTTC. The encoded protein is CSATGQGWYEQYF.

The chain's CDR3 is CASSGQLLSEQYF. The CDR3, as DNA: TGTGCCAGTTCAGGACAGTTATTATCCGAGCAGTACTTC. The V gene is TRBV19, the J gene TRBJ2-7, with a possible D match to TRBD1 (6 bases). This CDR3 comprises 13 residues. Trimming shortened V by 8 bases and J by 6 bases, and 17 bases separated the two germline ends. Germline CDR1 and CDR2: LNHDA and SQIVND (reference sequence). Together with reference TRBV19 and TRBJ2-7, the CDR3 gives the full variable domain: DGGITQSPKYLFRKEGQNVTLSCEQNLNHDAMYWYRQDPGQGLRLIYYSQIVNDFQKGDIAEGYSVSREKKESFPLTVTSAQKNPTAFYLCASSGQLLSEQYFGPGTRLTVT.

This chain connects TRBV6-5 to TRBJ2-5, with TRBD2 as a possible D gene (6 bases). CDR1 and CDR2 from the germline V gene are MNHEY and SVGAGI. The CDR3 has 14 amino acids. With 6 bases removed from V and 1 base from J, the gap between germline ends came to 12 bases. As DNA, the CDR3 is TGTGCCAGCAGACCCGCGACTAGCCAAGAGACCCAGTACTTC. Translation gives CASRPATSQETQYF.

The J gene is TRBJ2-3, the V gene TRBV11-2; D is possibly TRBD2 (6 bases). This CDR3 has 15 amino acids. With 3 bases removed from V and 0 bases from J, the gap between germline ends came to 10 bases. Germline V CDR1 and CDR2: SGHAT, FQNNGV. CDR3 amino acids: CASSFGGLSTDTQYF. The CDR3 DNA follows: TGTGCCAGCAGCTTCGGGGGACTTAGCACAGATACGCAGTATTTT.

The V and J genes are TRBV4-1 and TRBJ2-2, with D possibly being TRBD1 or TRBD2 (5 bases each). This CDR3 is built from 18 residues. V was trimmed by 2 bases and J by 5 bases, leaving 21 bases between them. Looked up from germline, CDR1 is MGHRA and CDR2 is YSYEKL. CDR3 amino acids: CASSQYHPGTMGTGELFF. CDR3 in DNA: TGCGCCAGCAGCCAATACCATCCAGGGACGATGGGGACCGGGGAGCTGTTTTTT.

The CDR3 nucleotides are TGCGCCAGCAGCCCCATGGACTCATCCATGACTGAAGCTTTCTTT. This gives the protein CASSPMDSSMTEAFF. V gene TRBV5-1 combines with J gene TRBJ1-1; D is undetermined. The V end was cut by 4 bases, the J end by 5 bases, with 18 bases between. Germline CDR1 and CDR2: SGHRS and YFSETQ. CDR3 length: 15 amino acids.